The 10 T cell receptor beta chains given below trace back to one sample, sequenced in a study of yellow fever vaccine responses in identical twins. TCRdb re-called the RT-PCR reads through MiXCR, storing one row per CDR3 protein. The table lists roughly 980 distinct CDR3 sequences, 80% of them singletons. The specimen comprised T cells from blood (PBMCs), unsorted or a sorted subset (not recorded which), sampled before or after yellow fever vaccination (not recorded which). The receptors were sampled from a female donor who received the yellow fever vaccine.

CDR3 nucleotides: TGTGCCAGCAGTTTAACGGACCTCTGGGCCGATACGCAGTATTTT. Protein sequence: CASSLTDLWADTQYF. V is TRBV27 and J is TRBJ2-3; D gene unclear. Germline V gene lookup returns CDR1 MNHEY and CDR2 SMNVEV (reference sequence). This CDR3 has 15 residues. V lost 2 bases, J lost 6 bases, and 15 bases lay in between.

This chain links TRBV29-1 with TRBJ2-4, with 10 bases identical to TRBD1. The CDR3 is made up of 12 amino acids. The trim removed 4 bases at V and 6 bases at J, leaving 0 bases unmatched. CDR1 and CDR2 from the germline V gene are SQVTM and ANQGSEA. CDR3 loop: CSVGDRGNIQYF. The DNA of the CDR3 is TGCAGCGTTGGGGACAGGGGAAACATTCAGTACTTC.

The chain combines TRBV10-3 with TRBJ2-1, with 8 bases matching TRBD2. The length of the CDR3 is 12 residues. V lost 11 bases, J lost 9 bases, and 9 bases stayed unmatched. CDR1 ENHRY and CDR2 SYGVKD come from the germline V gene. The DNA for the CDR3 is TGTGCCGGATCGGGGGGGTTGGGTGAGCAGTTCTTC. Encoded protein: CAGSGGLGEQFF.

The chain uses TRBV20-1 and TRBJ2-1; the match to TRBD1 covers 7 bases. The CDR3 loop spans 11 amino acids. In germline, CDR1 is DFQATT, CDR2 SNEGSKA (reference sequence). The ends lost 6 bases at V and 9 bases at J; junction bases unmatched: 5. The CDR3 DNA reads TGCAGTGCCAGGGGGTCCGGTGAGCAGTTCTTC. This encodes CSARGSGEQFF.

The CDR3 reads CASSEGGTHTDTQYF. The CDR3 bases are TGCGCCAGCAGTGAAGGCGGGACCCACACAGATACGCAGTATTTT. V usage is TRBV10-1 and J usage is TRBJ2-3; D is possibly TRBD2 (6 bases). V dropped 3 bases and J dropped 2 bases, with 12 bases sitting between them. The CDR3 spans 15 residues. CDR1 is WNHNN, CDR2 SYGVQD, per germline (reference sequence).

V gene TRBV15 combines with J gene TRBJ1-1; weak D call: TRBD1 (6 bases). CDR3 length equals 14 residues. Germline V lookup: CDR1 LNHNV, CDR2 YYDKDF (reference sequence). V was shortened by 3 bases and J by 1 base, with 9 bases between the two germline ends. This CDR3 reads CATSREQGNTEAFF. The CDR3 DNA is TGTGCCACCAGCAGGGAACAGGGGAACACTGAAGCTTTCTTT.

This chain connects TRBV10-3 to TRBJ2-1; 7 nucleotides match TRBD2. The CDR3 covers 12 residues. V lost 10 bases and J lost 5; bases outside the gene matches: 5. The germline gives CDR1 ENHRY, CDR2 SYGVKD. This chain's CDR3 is CATGLRDNEQFF. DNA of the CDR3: TGTGCCACGGGACTAAGGGACAATGAGCAGTTCTTC.

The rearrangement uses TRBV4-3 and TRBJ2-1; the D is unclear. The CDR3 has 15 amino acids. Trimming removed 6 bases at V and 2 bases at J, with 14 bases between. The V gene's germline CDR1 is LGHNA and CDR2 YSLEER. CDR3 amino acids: CASSVADGAYNEQFF. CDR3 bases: TGCGCCAGCAGTGTAGCCGATGGGGCCTACAATGAGCAGTTCTTC.

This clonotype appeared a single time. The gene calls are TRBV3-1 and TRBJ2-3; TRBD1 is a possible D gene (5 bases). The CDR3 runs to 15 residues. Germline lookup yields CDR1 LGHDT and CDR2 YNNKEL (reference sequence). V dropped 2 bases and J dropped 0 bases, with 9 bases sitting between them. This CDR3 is CASSQTTDSTDTQYF. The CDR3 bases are TGTGCCAGCAGCCAAACGACAGACAGCACAGATACGCAGTATTTT.

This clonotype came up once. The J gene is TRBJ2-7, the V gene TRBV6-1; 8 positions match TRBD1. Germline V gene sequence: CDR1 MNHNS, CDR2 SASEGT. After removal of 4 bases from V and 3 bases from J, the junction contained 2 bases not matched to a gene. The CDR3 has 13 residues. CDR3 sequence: CASSGTGNYEQYF. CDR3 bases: TGTGCCAGCAGTGGGACAGGGAACTACGAGCAGTACTTC.